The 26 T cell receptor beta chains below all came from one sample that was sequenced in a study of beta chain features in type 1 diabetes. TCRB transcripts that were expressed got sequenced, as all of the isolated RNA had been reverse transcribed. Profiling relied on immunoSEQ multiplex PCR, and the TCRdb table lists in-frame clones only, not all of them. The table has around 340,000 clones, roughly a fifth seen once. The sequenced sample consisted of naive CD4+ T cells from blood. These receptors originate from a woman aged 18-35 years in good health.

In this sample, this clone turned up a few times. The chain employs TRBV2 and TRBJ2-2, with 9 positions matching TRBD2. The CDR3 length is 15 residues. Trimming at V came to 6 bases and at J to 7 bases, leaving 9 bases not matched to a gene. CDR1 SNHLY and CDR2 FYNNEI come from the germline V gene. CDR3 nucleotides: TGTGCCAGCAGAATTAGCGGGAGTCTGGTCGGGGAGCTGTTTTTT. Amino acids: CASRISGSLVGELFF. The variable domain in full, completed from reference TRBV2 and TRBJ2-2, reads EPEVTQTPSHQVTQMGQEVILRCVPISNHLYFYWYRQILGQKVEFLVSFYNNEISEKSEIFDDQFSVERPDGSNFTLKIRSTKLEDSAMYFCASRISGSLVGELFFGEGSRLTVL.

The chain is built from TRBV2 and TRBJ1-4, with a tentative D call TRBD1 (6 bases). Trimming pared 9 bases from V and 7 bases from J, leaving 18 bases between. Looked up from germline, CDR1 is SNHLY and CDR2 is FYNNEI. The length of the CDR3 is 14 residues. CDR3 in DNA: TGTGCCAGTAACAGGGAAGGAAGGAGTGAAAAACTGTTTTTT. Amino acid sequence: CASNREGRSEKLFF.

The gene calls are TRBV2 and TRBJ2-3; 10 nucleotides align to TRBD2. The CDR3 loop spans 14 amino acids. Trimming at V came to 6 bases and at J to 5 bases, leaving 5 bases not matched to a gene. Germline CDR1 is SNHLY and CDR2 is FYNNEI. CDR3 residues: CASRSSGGGDTQYF. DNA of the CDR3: TGTGCCAGCAGGAGCAGCGGGGGGGGAGATACGCAGTATTTT.

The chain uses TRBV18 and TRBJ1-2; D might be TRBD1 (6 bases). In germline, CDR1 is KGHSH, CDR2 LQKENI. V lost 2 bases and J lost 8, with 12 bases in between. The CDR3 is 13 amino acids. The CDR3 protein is CASSPVQGTGYTF. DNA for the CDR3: TGTGCCAGCTCACCAGTGCAGGGGACCGGCTACACCTTC. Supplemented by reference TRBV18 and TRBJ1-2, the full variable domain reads NAGVMQNPRHLVRRRGQEARLRCSPMKGHSHVYWYRQLPEEGLKFMVYLQKENIIDESGMPKERFSAEFPKEGPSILRIQQVVRGDSAAYFCASSPVQGTGYTFGSGTRLTVV.

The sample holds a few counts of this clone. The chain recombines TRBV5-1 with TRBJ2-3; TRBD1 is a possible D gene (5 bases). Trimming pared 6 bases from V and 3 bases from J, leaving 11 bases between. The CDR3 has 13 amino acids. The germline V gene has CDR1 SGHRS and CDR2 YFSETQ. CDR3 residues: CASNEQGTDTQYF. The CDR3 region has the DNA TGCGCCAGCAACGAGCAGGGAACAGATACGCAGTATTTT.

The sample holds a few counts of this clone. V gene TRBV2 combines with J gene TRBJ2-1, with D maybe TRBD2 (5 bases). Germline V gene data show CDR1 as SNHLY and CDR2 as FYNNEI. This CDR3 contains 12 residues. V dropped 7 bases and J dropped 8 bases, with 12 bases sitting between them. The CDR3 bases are TGTGCCAGCACAACCTTGCGGGATGAGCAGTTCTTC. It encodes CASTTLRDEQFF.

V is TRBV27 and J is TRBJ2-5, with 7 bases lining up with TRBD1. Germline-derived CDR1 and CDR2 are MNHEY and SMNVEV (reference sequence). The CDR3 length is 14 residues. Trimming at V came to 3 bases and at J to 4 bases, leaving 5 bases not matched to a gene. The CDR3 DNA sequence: TGTGCCAGCAGTTTTACCCGACAGGGAGAGACCCAGTACTTC. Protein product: CASSFTRQGETQYF.

CDR3 loop: CASSQEGRAGQPQHF. In nucleotides, the CDR3 is TGCGCCAGCAGCCAAGAAGGCAGGGCTGGGCAGCCCCAGCATTTT. The V and J genes are TRBV4-1 and TRBJ1-5; D perhaps matches TRBD1 (5 bases). V dropped 0 bases and J dropped 7 bases, with 13 bases sitting between them. There are 15 residues in the CDR3. The germline gives CDR1 MGHRA, CDR2 YSYEKL.

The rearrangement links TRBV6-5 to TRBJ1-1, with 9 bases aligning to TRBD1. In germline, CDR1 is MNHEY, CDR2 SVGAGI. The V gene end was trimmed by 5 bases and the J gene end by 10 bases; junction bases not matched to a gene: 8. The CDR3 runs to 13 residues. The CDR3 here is CASSPRDRARAFF. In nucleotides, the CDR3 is TGTGCCAGCAGTCCCCGGGACAGGGCGCGAGCTTTCTTT.

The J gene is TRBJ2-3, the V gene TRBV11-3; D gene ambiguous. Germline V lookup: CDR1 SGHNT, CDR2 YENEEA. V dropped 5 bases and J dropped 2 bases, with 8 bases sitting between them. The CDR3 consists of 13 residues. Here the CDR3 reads CASSPRVTDTQYF. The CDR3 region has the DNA TGTGCCAGCAGCCCCCGGGTCACAGATACGCAGTATTTT.

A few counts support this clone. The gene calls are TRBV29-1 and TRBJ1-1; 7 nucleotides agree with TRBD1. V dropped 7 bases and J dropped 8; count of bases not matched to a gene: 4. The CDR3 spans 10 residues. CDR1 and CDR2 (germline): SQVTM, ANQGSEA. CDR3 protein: CSAQGVEAFF. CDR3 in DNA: TGCAGCGCCCAGGGGGTCGAAGCTTTCTTT.

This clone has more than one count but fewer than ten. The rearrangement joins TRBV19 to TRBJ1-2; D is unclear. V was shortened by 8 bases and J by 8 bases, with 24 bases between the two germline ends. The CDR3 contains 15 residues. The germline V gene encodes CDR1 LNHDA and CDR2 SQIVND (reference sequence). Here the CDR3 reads CASEPTRTLAGGYTF. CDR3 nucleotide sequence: TGTGCCAGTGAACCTACAAGGACCCTCGCGGGGGGCTACACCTTC.

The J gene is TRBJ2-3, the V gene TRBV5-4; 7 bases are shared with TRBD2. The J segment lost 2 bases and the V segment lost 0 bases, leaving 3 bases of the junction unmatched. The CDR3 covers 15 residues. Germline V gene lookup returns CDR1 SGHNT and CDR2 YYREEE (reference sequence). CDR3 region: CASSLEGTNTDTQYF. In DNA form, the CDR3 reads TGTGCCAGCAGCTTGGAGGGGACTAACACAGATACGCAGTATTTT.

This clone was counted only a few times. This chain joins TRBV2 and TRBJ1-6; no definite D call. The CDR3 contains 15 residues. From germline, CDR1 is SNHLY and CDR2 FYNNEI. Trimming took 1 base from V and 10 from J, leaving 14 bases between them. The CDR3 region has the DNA TGTGCCAGCAGTGAAGTTGCTCCCGGAGGATCACCCCTCCACTTT. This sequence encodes CASSEVAPGGSPLHF.

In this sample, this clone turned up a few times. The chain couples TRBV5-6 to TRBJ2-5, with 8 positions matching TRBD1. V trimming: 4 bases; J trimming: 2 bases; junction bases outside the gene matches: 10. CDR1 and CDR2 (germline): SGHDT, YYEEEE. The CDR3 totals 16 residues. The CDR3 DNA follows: TGTGCCAGCAGCCTCCCAGGGACAGGCCGACAAGAGACCCAGTACTTC. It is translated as CASSLPGTGRQETQYF. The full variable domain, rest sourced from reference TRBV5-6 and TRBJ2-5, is DAGVTQSPTHLIKTRGQQVTLRCSPKSGHDTVSWYQQALGQGPQFIFQYYEEEERQRGNFPDRFSGHQFPNYSSELNVNALLLGDSALYLCASSLPGTGRQETQYFGPGTRLLVL.

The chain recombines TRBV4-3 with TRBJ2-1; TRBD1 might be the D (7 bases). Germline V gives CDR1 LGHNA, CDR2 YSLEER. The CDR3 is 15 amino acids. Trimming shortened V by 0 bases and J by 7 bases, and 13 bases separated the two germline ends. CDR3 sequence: CASSQESRGRNEQFF. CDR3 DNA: TGCGCCAGCAGCCAAGAATCCAGGGGGAGGAATGAGCAGTTCTTC.

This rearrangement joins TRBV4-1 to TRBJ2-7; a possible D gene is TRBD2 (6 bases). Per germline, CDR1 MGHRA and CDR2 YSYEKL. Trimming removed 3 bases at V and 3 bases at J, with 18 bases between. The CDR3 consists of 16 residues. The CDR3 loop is CASSHRTGLSLYEQYF. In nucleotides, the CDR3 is TGCGCCAGCAGCCATCGAACTGGACTATCACTCTACGAGCAGTACTTC.

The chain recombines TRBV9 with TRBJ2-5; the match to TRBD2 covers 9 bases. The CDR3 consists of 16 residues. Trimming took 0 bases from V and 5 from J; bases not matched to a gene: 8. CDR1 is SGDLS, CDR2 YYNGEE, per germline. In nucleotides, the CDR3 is TGTGCCAGCAGCGTAGTTCCAGCGGGAGGCGGGGAGACCCAGTACTTC. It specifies CASSVVPAGGGETQYF.

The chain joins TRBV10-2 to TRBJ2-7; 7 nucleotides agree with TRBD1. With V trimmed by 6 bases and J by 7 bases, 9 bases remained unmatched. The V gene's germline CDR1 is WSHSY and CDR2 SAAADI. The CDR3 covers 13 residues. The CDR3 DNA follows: TGCGCCAGCAGAGAAACAGGGGTCCGGGAGCAGTACTTC. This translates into CASRETGVREQYF.

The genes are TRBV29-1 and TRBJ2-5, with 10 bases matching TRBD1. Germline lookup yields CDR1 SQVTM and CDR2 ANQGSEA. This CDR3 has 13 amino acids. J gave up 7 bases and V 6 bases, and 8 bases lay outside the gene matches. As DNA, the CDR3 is TGCAGCGTGGGACAGGGGAGCGCAAGGACCCAGTACTTC. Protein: CSVGQGSARTQYF.

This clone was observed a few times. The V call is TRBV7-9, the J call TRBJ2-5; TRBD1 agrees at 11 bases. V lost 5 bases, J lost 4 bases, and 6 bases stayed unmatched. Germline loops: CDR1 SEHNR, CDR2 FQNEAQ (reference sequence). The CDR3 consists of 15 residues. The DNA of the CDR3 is TGTGCCAGCAGCCCTGGGACAGGGGGAGGAGAGACCCAGTACTTC. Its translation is CASSPGTGGGETQYF.

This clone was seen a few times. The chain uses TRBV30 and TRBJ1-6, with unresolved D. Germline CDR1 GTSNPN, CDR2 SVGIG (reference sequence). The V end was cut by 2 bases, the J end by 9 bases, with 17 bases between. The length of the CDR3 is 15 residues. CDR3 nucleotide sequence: TGTGCCTGGAGTCCGTCAACAAGCGGAGGTTCACCCCTCCACTTT. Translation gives CAWSPSTSGGSPLHF.

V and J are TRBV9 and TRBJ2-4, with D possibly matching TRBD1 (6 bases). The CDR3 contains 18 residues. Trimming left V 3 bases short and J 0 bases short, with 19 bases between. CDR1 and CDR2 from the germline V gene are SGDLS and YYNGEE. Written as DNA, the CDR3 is TGTGCCAGCAGCGCGGATCCCGGGACAACCCTAGCCAAAAACATTCAGTACTTC. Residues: CASSADPGTTLAKNIQYF. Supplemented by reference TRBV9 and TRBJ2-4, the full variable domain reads DSGVTQTPKHLITATGQRVTLRCSPRSGDLSVYWYQQSLDQGLQFLIQYYNGEERAKGNILERFSAQQFPDLHSELNLSSLELGDSALYFCASSADPGTTLAKNIQYFGAGTRLSVL.

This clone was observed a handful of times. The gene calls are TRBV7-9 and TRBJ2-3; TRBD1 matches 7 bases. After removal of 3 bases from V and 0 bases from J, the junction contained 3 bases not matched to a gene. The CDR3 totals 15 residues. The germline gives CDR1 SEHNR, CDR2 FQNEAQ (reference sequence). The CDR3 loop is CASSFRQGSTDTQYF. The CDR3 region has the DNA TGTGCCAGCAGCTTCCGACAGGGTAGCACAGATACGCAGTATTTT.

The CDR3, as DNA: TGCGCCAGCAGCTTGGTCCCGGGAGTGGCTGGAAACACCATATATTTT. Protein product: CASSLVPGVAGNTIYF. The chain links TRBV5-1 to TRBJ1-3; no clear D. There are 16 residues in the CDR3. The germline V gene has CDR1 SGHRS and CDR2 YFSETQ. The V end was cut by 0 bases, the J end by 2 bases, with 12 bases between. Using reference TRBV5-1 and TRBJ1-3 for the parts outside the CDR3, the full variable domain is KAGVTQTPRYLIKTRGQQVTLSCSPISGHRSVSWYQQTPGQGLQFLFEYFSETQRNKGNFPGRFSGRQFSNSRSEMNVSTLELGDSALYLCASSLVPGVAGNTIYFGEGSWLTVV.

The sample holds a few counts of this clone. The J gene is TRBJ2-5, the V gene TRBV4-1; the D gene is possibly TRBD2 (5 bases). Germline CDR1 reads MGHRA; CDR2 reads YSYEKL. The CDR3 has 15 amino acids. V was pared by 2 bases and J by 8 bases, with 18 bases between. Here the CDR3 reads CASSQSGETRGTQYF. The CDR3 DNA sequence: TGCGCCAGCAGCCAATCCGGCGAGACTCGGGGTACCCAGTACTTC.